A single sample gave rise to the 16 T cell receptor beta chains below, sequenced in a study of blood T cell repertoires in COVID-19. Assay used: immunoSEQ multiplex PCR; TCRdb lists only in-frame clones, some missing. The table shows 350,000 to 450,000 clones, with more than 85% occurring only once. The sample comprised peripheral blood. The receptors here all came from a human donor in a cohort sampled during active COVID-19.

The CDR3 sequence is CASSGTGEYEQYF. CDR3 nucleotide sequence: TGTGCCAGCAGCGGGACAGGGGAATACGAGCAGTACTTC. The chain employs TRBV28 and TRBJ2-7; 10 nucleotides line up with TRBD1. V gave up 6 bases and J gave up 4 bases; unmatched junction bases: 3. This CDR3 region has 13 residues. CDR1 MDHEN and CDR2 SYDVKM come from the germline V gene.

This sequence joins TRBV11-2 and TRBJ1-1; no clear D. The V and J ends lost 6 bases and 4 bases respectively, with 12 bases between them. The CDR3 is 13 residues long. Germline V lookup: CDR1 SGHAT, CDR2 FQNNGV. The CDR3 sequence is CASSKEGSTEAFF. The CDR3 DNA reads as TGTGCCAGCAGTAAAGAGGGCTCCACTGAAGCTTTCTTT. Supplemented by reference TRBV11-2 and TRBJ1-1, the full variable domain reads EAGVAQSPRYKIIEKRQSVAFWCNPISGHATLYWYQQILGQGPKLLIQFQNNGVVDDSQLPKDRFSAERLKGVDSTLKIQPAKLEDSAVYLCASSKEGSTEAFFGQGTRLTVV.

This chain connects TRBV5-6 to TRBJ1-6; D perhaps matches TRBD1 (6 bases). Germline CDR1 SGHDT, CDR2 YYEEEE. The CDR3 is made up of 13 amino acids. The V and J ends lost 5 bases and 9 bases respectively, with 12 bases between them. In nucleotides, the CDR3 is TGTGCCAGCAGAACAGGGTTTTTTTCACCCCTCCACTTT. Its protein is CASRTGFFSPLHF.

The CDR3 region is CASSRIGGTDTQYF. For the CDR3, the DNA is TGTGCCAGCAGCCGGATCGGGGGCACAGATACGCAGTATTTT. The chain links TRBV5-6 to TRBJ2-3; possibly TRBD2 for D (5 bases). V was pared by 4 bases and J by 1 base, with 10 bases between. The CDR3 totals 14 residues. CDR1 and CDR2 from the germline V gene are SGHDT and YYEEEE.

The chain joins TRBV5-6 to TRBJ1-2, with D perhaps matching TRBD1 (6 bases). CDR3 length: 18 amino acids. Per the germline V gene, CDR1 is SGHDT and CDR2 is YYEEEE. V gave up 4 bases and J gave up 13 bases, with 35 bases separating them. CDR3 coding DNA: TGTGCCAGCAGCCCCCAGTGCTTTTTCGACAGGCCGGGATGTAGTGCCACCTTC. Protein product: CASSPQCFFDRPGCSATF.

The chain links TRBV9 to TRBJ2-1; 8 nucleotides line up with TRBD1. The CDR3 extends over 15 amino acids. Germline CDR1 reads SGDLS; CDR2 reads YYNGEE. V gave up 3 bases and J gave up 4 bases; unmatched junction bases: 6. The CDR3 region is CASSARDRSYNEQFF. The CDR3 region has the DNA TGTGCCAGCAGCGCCCGGGACAGGAGTTACAATGAGCAGTTCTTC.

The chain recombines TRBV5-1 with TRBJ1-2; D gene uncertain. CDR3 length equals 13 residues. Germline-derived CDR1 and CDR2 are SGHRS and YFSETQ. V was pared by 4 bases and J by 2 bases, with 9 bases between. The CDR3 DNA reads TGCGCCAGCAGCCCGGGAGAGAACTATGGCTACACCTTC. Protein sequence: CASSPGENYGYTF. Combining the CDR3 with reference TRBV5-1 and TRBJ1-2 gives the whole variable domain KAGVTQTPRYLIKTRGQQVTLSCSPISGHRSVSWYQQTPGQGLQFLFEYFSETQRNKGNFPGRFSGRQFSNSRSEMNVSTLELGDSALYLCASSPGENYGYTFGSGTRLTVV.

CDR3 bases: TGTGCCAGCAGTAACCGGCCGGGACAGGGAGGCCTTCTCCCTTACGAGCAGTACTTC. Protein: CASSNRPGQGGLLPYEQYF. The rearrangement links TRBV2 to TRBJ2-7, with 9 bases identical to TRBD1. Losses at the gene ends were 5 bases for V and 4 bases for J; bases not matched to a gene: 21. Germline CDR1 SNHLY, CDR2 FYNNEI. The length of the CDR3 is 19 residues.

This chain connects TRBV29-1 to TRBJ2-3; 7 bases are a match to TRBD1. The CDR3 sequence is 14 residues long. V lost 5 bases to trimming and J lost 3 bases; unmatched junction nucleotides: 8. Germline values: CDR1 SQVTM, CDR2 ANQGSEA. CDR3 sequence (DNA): TGCAGCGTTATCGGGACAGTTAAAACAGATACGCAGTATTTT. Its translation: CSVIGTVKTDTQYF.

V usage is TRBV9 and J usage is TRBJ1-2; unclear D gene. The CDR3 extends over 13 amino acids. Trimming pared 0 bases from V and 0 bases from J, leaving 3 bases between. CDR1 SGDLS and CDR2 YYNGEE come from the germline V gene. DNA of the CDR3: TGTGCCAGCAGCGTAGGAGCTAACTATGGCTACACCTTC. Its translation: CASSVGANYGYTF.

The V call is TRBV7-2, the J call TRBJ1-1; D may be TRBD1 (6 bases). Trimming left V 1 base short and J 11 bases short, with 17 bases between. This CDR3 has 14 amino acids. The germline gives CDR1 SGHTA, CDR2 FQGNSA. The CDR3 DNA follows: TGTGCCAGCAGCTTAGGGGGGACAACTCGTGCCGCTTTCTTT. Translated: CASSLGGTTRAAFF.

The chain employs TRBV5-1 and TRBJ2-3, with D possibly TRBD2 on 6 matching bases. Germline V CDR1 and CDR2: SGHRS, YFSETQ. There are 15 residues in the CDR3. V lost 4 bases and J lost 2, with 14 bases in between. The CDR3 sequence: CASSQEGRSTDTQYF. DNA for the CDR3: TGCGCCAGCAGCCAGGAGGGCCGGTCCACAGATACGCAGTATTTT.

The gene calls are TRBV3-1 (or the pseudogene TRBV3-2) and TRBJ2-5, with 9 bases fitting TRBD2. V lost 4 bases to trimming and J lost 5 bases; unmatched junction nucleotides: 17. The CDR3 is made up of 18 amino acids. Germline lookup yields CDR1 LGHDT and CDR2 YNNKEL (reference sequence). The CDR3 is CASSPGGAGGFLGETQYF. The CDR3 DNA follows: TGTGCCAGCAGCCCGGGGGGAGCGGGAGGTTTTTTGGGGGAGACCCAGTACTTC.

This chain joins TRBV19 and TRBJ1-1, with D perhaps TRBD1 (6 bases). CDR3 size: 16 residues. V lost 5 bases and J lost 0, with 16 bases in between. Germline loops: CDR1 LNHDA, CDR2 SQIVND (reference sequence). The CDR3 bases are TGTGCCAGTAGTCCCATTGGTGGGGGCATGAACACTGAAGCTTTCTTT. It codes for CASSPIGGGMNTEAFF.

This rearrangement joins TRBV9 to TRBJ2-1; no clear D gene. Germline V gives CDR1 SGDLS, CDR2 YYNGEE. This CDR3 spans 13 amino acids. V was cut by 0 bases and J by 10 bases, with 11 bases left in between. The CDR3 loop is CASSVGPLREQFF. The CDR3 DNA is TGTGCCAGCAGCGTAGGCCCCCTACGGGAGCAGTTCTTC.

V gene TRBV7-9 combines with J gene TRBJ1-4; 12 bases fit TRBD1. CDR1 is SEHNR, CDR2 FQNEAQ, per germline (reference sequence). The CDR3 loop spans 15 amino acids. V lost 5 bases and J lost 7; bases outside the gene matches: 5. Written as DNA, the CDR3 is TGTGCCAGCAGCCCCGGGGACAGGGGGCTTGAAAAACTGTTTTTT. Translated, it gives CASSPGDRGLEKLFF. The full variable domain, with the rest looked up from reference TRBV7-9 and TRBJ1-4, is DTGVSQNPRHKITKRGQNVTFRCDPISEHNRLYWYRQTLGQGPEFLTYFQNEAQLEKSRLLSDRFSAERPKGSFSTLEIQRTEQGDSAMYLCASSPGDRGLEKLFFGSGTQLSVL.